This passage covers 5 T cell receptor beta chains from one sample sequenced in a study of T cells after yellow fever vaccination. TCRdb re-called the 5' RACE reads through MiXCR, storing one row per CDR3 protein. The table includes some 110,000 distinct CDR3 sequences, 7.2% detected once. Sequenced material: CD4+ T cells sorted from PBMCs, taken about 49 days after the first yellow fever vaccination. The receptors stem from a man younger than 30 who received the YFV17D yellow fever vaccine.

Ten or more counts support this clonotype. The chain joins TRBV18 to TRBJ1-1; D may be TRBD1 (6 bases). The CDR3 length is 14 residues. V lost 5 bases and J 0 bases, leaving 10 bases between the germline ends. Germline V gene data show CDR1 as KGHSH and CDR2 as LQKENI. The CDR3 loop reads CASSKQGMNTEAFF. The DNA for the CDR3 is TGTGCCAGCTCAAAACAGGGCATGAACACTGAAGCTTTCTTT.

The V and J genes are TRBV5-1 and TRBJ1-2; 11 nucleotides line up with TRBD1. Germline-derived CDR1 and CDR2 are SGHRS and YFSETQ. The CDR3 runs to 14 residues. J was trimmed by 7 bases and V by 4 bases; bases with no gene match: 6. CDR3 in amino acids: CASSGGTGGFGYTF. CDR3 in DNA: TGCGCCAGCAGCGGCGGGACAGGGGGATTTGGCTACACCTTC. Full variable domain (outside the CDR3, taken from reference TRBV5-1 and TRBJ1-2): KAGVTQTPRYLIKTRGQQVTLSCSPISGHRSVSWYQQTPGQGLQFLFEYFSETQRNKGNFPGRFSGRQFSNSRSEMNVSTLELGDSALYLCASSGGTGGFGYTFGSGTRLTVV.

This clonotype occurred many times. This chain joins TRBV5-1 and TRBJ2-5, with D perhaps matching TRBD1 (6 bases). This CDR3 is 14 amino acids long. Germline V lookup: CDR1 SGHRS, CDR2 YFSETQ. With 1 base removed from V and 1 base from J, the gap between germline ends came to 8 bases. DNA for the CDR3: TGCGCCAGCAGCTTGAGACAGGCCCAAGAGACCCAGTACTTC. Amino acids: CASSLRQAQETQYF.

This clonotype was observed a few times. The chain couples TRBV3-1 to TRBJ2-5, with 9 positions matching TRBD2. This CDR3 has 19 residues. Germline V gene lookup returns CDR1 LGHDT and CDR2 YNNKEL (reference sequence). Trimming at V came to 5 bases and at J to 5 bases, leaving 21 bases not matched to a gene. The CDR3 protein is CASSAGGTPDSGPRETQYF. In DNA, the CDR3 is TGTGCCAGCAGCGCGGGAGGGACTCCCGACAGTGGTCCAAGGGAGACCCAGTACTTC.

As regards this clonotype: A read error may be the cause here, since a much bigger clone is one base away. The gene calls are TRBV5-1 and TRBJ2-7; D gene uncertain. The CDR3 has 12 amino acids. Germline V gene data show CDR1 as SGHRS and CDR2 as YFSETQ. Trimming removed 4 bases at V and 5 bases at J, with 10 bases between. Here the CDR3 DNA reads TGCGCCAGCAGCGGAGCTAGGAACGAGCAGTACTTC. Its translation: CASSGARNEQYF. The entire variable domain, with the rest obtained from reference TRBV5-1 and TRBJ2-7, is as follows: KAGVTQTPRYLIKTRGQQVTLSCSPISGHRSVSWYQQTPGQGLQFLFEYFSETQRNKGNFPGRFSGRQFSNSRSEMNVSTLELGDSALYLCASSGARNEQYFGPGTRLTVT.